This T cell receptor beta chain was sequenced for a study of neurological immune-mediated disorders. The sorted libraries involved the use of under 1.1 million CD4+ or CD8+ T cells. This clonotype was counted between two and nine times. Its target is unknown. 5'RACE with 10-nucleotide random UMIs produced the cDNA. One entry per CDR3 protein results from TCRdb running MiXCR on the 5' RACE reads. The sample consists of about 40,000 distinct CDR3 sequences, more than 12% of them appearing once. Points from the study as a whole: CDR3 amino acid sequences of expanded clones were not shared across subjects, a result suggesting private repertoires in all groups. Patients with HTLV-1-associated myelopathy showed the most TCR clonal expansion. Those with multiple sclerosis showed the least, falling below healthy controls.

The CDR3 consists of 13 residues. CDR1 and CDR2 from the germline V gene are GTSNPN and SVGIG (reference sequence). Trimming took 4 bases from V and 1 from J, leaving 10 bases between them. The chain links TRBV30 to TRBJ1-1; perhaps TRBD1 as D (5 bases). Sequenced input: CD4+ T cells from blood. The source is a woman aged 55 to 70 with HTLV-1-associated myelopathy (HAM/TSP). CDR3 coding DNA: TGTGCCTGGATGGAGGGGAGGAACACTGAAGCTTTCTTT. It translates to CAWMEGRNTEAFF.